This T cell receptor beta chain was observed in a study of T-cell reconstitution after alpha-beta-depleted transplantation in children. The V gene end was trimmed by 6 bases and the J gene end by 9 bases; junction bases not matched to a gene: 8. Germline CDR1 is MNHNS and CDR2 is SASEGT. This CDR3 has 14 amino acids. This clonotype was seen ten or more times. Preparation of the TCRbeta library was carried out with unique molecular identifiers. MiXCR was run by TCRdb on the PCR reads, yielding one entry per CDR3 protein. The repertoire holds 400,000 to 500,000 distinct CDR3 sequences, with about a tenth as singletons.

The sequenced sample was PBMCs from the stem cell graft donor, obtained from the stem cell graft. The sequence came from a human donor who donated a stem cell graft to a child with acute myeloid leukemia. The rearrangement uses TRBV6-1 and TRBJ1-6; 7 bases are a match to TRBD1. The CDR3 nucleotides read TGTGCCAGCAGACCTGACAGGGAGGGTTCACCCCTCCACTTT. Protein: CASRPDREGSPLHF.